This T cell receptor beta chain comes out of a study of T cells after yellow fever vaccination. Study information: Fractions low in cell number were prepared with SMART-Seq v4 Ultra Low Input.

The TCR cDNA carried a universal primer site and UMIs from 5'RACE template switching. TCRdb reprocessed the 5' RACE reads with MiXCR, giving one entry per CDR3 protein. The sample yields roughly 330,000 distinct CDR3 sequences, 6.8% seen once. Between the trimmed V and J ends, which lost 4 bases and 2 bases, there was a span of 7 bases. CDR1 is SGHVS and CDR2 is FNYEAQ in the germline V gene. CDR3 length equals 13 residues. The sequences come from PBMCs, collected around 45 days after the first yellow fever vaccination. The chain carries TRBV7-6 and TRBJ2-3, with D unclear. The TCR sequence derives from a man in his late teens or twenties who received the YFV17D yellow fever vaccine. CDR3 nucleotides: TGTGCCAGCAGCTCAGCCCCCACAGATACGCAGTATTTT. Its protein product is CASSSAPTDTQYF.